The rows below give T cell receptor beta chains drawn from one sample of a study of beta chain features in type 1 diabetes. Some clones are missing from TCRdb's copy, which holds only in-frame ones; the method was immunoSEQ multiplex PCR. The table has 200,000 to 300,000 clones, about a fifth seen once. The sequenced sample consisted of naive CD4+ T cells from blood. The receptors derive from a middle-aged woman with type 1 diabetes. Each CDR3 is given with its conserved first and last residue. A D gene is named only where the DNA matches it firmly. Size is stated for part of the rows, as once, few or many counts, or as a class when the clone is expanded.

>TRBV4-3|TRBD2|TRBJ2-3|once
CASSQTYREGTDTQYF
TGCGCCAGCAGCCAAACCTATCGGGAGGGGACAGATACGCAGTATTTT
>TRBV2|TRBD1|TRBJ1-5|few
CASSGTGGAGRQPQHF
TGTGCCAGCAGCGGGACAGGGGGCGCAGGAAGGCAGCCCCAGCATTTT
>TRBV19|.|TRBJ2-2|.
CASRDYYAPDNTGELFF
TGTGCCAGTCGCGACTACTATGCCCCCGATAACACCGGGGAGCTGTTTTTT
>TRBV29-1|TRBD2|TRBJ2-7|.
CSAGGTSGPYEQYF
TGCAGCGCTGGCGGGACTAGCGGGCCTTACGAGCAGTACTTC
>TRBV7-2|.|TRBJ2-1|.
CASSSPPGLEQFF
TGTGCCAGCAGCTCGCCCCCGGGACTCGAGCAGTTCTTC
>TRBV5-4|.|TRBJ1-1|few
CASSVPGLSNTEAFF
TGTGCCAGCAGCGTCCCGGGACTCTCGAACACTGAAGCTTTCTTT
>TRBV25-1|TRBD1|TRBJ1-6|.
CASSVSRGRSPLHF
TGTGCCAGCAGTGTGTCGAGGGGGCGTTCACCCCTCCACTTT
>TRBV4-3|TRBD2|TRBJ2-5|.
CASSQEASGEQYF
TGCGCCAGCAGCCAAGAGGCTAGCGGGGAACAGTACTTC
>TRBV7-9|TRBD1|TRBJ1-1|.
CASSLEQGGGKAFF
TGTGCCAGCAGCTTAGAACAGGGGGGAGGGAAAGCTTTCTTT
>TRBV29-1|.|TRBJ1-2|few
CSVVAALVYTF
TGCAGCGTTGTGGCGGCTCTCGTCTACACCTTC
>TRBV15|.|TRBJ1-2|.
CATSRTGVENGYTF
TGTGCCACCAGCAGAACCGGGGTTGAAAATGGCTACACCTTC
>TRBV7-6|TRBD1|TRBJ2-7|few
CASSLGTGENEQYF
TGTGCCAGCAGCTTAGGGACAGGGGAAAACGAGCAGTACTTC
>TRBV30|.|TRBJ2-1|.
CAWRLAPSSYNEQFF
TGTGCCTGGAGGCTCGCTCCCAGCTCCTACAATGAGCAGTTCTTC
>TRBV28|.|TRBJ2-5|few
CASRSPTENLETQYF
TGTGCCAGCAGGAGCCCGACTGAGAACCTAGAGACCCAGTACTTC